This T cell receptor beta chain comes out of a study of OX40 agonist ivuxolimab in advanced cancers. The protocol was immunoSEQ multiplex PCR, while the TCRdb copy is restricted to in-frame clones and leaves out a portion. The data hold thousands of clones, with 80% to 90% observed a single time. CDR1 is ENHRY and CDR2 is SYGVKD in the germline V gene. The CDR3 length is 16 residues. V lost 7 bases and J lost 6; bases outside the gene matches: 13. Material: CD4+ or CD8+ T cells sorted from blood, obtained in a trial of the OX40 agonist ivuxolimab. The origin of this receptor is an adult with an advanced solid tumor such as melanoma, head and neck, liver or kidney cancer. The chain links TRBV10-3 to TRBJ2-3; 10 bases are shared with TRBD2. CDR3 loop: CAIKIVSLAGTDTQYF. In DNA, the CDR3 is TGTGCCATCAAAATAGTGTCACTAGCGGGAACTGATACGCAGTATTTT.